The next 8 T cell receptor beta chains were all read from a single sample in a study of vaccination and CD4 T cells after COVID-19. Treatment noted: roughly 10-day PBMC culture with coronavirus spike peptide pools or control peptides (ViraFEST assay). These receptors have no identified antigens. Sequencing of the DNA from cultured CD4+ T cells was carried out with the Oncomine TCR Beta short-read assay. Via MiXCR, TCRdb re-called the PCR reads, giving one row per CDR3 protein. The sample carries 14,000 or so distinct CDR3 sequences, 40% to 65% recorded once. The starting material was CD4+ T cells from blood, cultured in vitro, obtained before SARS-CoV-2 vaccination. The receptors were gathered from a human donor who had recovered from COVID-19.

The V call is TRBV10-2, the J call TRBJ1-2; no clear D. The germline V gene has CDR1 WSHSY and CDR2 SAAADI. This CDR3 has 15 amino acids. Trimming shortened V by 3 bases and J by 2 bases, and 13 bases separated the two germline ends. CDR3 bases: TGCGCCAGCAGTGATCCTCGTAGGAGGAACTATGGCTACACCTTC. It yields the protein CASSDPRRRNYGYTF.

Notes on this clonotype: Compared with germline, one end of the junction differs, possibly owing to a read error. The V call is TRBV28, the J call TRBJ1-2; 7 bases are a match to TRBD1. The CDR3 is 15 residues long. From germline, CDR1 is MDHEN and CDR2 SYDVKM. This chain's CDR3 is CASSLRDSKNYSYTF. CDR3 DNA sequence: TGTGCCAGCAGTTTGAGGGACAGCAAGAACTATAGCTACACCTTC.

V and J are TRBV7-9 and TRBJ1-2, with D unclear. CDR1 is SEHNR and CDR2 is FQNEAQ in the germline V gene (reference sequence). Trimming took 6 bases from V and 2 from J, leaving 10 bases between them. The CDR3 contains 13 residues. In nucleotides, the CDR3 is TGTGCCAGCAGGTACGACGGAAACTATGGCTACACCTTC. Protein: CASRYDGNYGYTF.

In this sample, this clonotype turned up a few times. The chain links TRBV24-1 to TRBJ2-3, with a possible D match to TRBD1 (5 bases). The V end lost 3 bases, the J end lost 8 bases, and 17 bases lay between the germline ends. The CDR3 loop spans 15 amino acids. Per the germline V gene, CDR1 is KGHDR and CDR2 is SFDVKD. CDR3 in amino acids: CATSDPSGPSGTQYF. The CDR3, as DNA: TGTGCCACCAGTGATCCGTCAGGGCCGAGTGGTACGCAGTATTTT.

This clonotype was detected once. This rearrangement joins TRBV5-6 to TRBJ1-2; 10 positions agree with TRBD1. The CDR3 sequence is 14 residues long. Germline V CDR1 and CDR2: SGHDT, YYEEEE. V dropped 3 bases and J dropped 3; count of bases not matched to a gene: 2. As DNA, the CDR3 is TGTGCCAGCAGCTCGACAGGGGGCGACTATGGCTACACCTTC. Translated: CASSSTGGDYGYTF.

The rearrangement joins TRBV4-2 to TRBJ1-2, with TRBD1 identical over 10 bases. Germline V gene data show CDR1 as LGHNA and CDR2 as YNFKEQ. V was clipped by 0 bases and J by 6 bases; unmatched bases: 4. This CDR3 is built from 15 residues. The CDR3 region is CASSQETGQGDGYTF. CDR3 nucleotide sequence: TGTGCCAGCAGCCAAGAGACAGGACAGGGGGATGGCTACACCTTC.

This clonotype has more than one count but fewer than ten. The rearrangement links TRBV7-2 to TRBJ2-1; TRBD2 is a possible D gene (6 bases). Germline CDR1 is SGHTA and CDR2 is FQGNSA. The CDR3 contains 15 residues. V dropped 1 base and J dropped 6 bases, with 13 bases sitting between them. For the CDR3, the DNA is TGTGCCAGCAGCTTAGAGGCTCTTAGCGGCAATGAGCAGTTCTTC. It codes for CASSLEALSGNEQFF.

The chain carries TRBV20-1 and TRBJ1-1; the match to TRBD1 covers 8 bases. V lost 7 bases, J lost 4 bases, and 11 bases stayed unmatched. In germline, CDR1 is DFQATT, CDR2 SNEGSKA (reference sequence). This CDR3 contains 14 residues. In DNA form, the CDR3 reads TGCAGTGTGGGCCAGGGGGCTGGGGGCACTGAAGCTTTCTTT. Its translation: CSVGQGAGGTEAFF.